The sample holds a few counts of the clone carrying this TCR beta chain. Antigen specificity is unknown. The data stem from a study of T-cell memory formation after mild COVID-19. Study overall: TCR clusters were mostly donor specific.

Points from the study as a whole: CD4+ contracting clones were found mainly in CM and EM, and CD8+ ones in EMRA.

MiXCR was run by TCRdb on the 5' RACE reads, yielding one entry per CDR3 protein. The sample shows roughly 180,000 distinct CDR3 sequences, about a fifth of them seen only once. CDR1 is SGHRS, CDR2 YFSETQ, per germline. This CDR3 is built from 13 residues. The V and J ends lost 2 bases and 3 bases respectively, with 6 bases between them. The chain has TRBV5-1 and TRBJ2-1; no clear D gene. Sequencing was performed on PBMCs or a T cell subset sorted from them (not recorded which). This sequence originates from a young man who had mild COVID-19 (a few samples of this study predate the infection). Cell type and time point are not known. DNA for the CDR3: TGCGCCAGCAGCTTAGTGGACTACAATGAGCAGTTCTTC. This gives the protein CASSLVDYNEQFF.